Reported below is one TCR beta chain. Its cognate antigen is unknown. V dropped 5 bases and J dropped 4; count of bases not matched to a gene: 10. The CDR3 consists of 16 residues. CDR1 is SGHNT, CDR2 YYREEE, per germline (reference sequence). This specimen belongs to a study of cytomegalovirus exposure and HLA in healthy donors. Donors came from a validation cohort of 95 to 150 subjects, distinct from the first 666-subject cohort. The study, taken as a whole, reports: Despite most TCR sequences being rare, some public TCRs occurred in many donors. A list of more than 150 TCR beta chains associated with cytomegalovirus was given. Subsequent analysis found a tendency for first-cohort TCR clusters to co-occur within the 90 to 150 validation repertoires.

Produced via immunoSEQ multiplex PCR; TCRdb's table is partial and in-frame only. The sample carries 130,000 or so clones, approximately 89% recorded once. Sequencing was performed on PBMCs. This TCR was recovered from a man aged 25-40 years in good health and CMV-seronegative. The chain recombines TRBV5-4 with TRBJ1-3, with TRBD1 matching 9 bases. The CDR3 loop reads CASSPKRTGAGNTIYF. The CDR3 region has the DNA TGTGCCAGCAGTCCAAAAAGGACAGGGGCCGGAAACACCATATATTTT.